Below, 25 T cell receptor beta chains from the same sample are listed, as sequenced in a study of control samples from healthy donors and cancer patients. Sequencing was performed with immunoSEQ multiplex PCR; in TCRdb, only in-frame clones are kept and a portion is missing. This table holds 150,000 to 200,000 clones. The sample was blood. The receptors stem from a woman in her thirties in good health.

The chain recombines TRBV6-5 with TRBJ2-7; TRBD1 matches at 11 bases. Germline V gene lookup returns CDR1 MNHEY and CDR2 SVGAGI. This CDR3 has 15 residues. The J segment lost 3 bases and the V segment lost 6 bases, leaving 7 bases of the junction unmatched. In DNA, the CDR3 is TGTGCCAGCAGGGACCTCGGGACAGGGGGCTACGAGCAGTACTTC. It is translated as CASRDLGTGGYEQYF.

The chain joins TRBV11-3 to TRBJ1-4; no firm D call. Germline assignment: CDR1 SGHNT and CDR2 YENEEA. Trimming removed 6 bases from V and 2 bases from J, with 13 bases in between. The CDR3 sequence is 15 residues long. DNA of the CDR3: TGTGCCAGCAGGCTGGAGTCTATCACTAATGAAAAACTGTTTTTT. Amino acid sequence: CASRLESITNEKLFF. The complete variable domain, with remaining parts taken from reference TRBV11-3 and TRBJ1-4, reads EAGVVQSPRYKIIEKKQPVAFWCNPISGHNTLYWYLQNLGQGPELLIRYENEEAVDDSQLPKDRFSAERLKGVDSTLKIQPAELGDSAVYLCASRLESITNEKLFFGSGTQLSVL.

In DNA, the CDR3 is TGTGCCAGCAGTGAAGCGCGACAGGGCTCCGGTATCCGAAACACCATATATTTT. Residues: CASSEARQGSGIRNTIYF. The chain carries TRBV6-1 and TRBJ1-3; 7 nucleotides agree with TRBD1. Losses at the gene ends were 0 bases for V and 5 bases for J; bases not matched to a gene: 13. From germline, CDR1 is MNHNS and CDR2 SASEGT. CDR3 length: 18 amino acids.

CDR3 nucleotides: TGTGCCAGTAGTATCACTAGCGGGGGGAACTCCTACAATGAGCAGTTCTTC. Translated: CASSITSGGNSYNEQFF. V is TRBV19 and J is TRBJ2-1, with 12 positions matching TRBD2. Germline trimming cut 3 bases from V and 0 bases from J; bases unmatched to any gene: 3. The CDR3 length is 17 residues. Looked up from germline, CDR1 is LNHDA and CDR2 is SQIVND (reference sequence).

This rearrangement joins TRBV14 to TRBJ2-3, with D unresolved. V lost 0 bases and J lost 6, with 10 bases in between. This CDR3 comprises 14 residues. Looked up from germline, CDR1 is SGHDN and CDR2 is FVKESK. This CDR3 is CASSQDDIMDTQYF. The CDR3 DNA follows: TGTGCCAGCAGCCAAGATGATATTATGGATACGCAGTATTTT. Complete variable domain (other parts from reference TRBV14 and TRBJ2-3): EAGVTQFPSHSVIEKGQTVTLRCDPISGHDNLYWYRRVMGKEIKFLLHFVKESKQDESGMPNNRFLAERTGGTYSTLKVQPAELEDSGVYFCASSQDDIMDTQYFGPGTRLTVL.

The chain joins TRBV6-5 to TRBJ1-5; D not resolved. Germline lookup yields CDR1 MNHEY and CDR2 SVGAGI. The CDR3 runs to 15 residues. Trimming pared 0 bases from V and 3 bases from J, leaving 9 bases between. CDR3 nucleotide sequence: TGTGCCAGCAGTTACTCAAAACAGTCCAATCAGCCCCAGCATTTT. Protein product: CASSYSKQSNQPQHF.

The chain couples TRBV28 to TRBJ1-2; perhaps TRBD1 as D (5 bases). Trimming shortened V by 5 bases and J by 4 bases, and 8 bases separated the two germline ends. Per the germline V gene, CDR1 is MDHEN and CDR2 is SYDVKM. This CDR3 is 12 amino acids long. In DNA form, the CDR3 reads TGTGCCAGCAGTCGCGGGACCTATGGCTACACCTTC. Translation: CASSRGTYGYTF.

The chain links TRBV14 to TRBJ1-1; no clear D gene. This CDR3 contains 12 residues. V was pared by 1 base and J by 8 bases, with 8 bases between. Germline loops: CDR1 SGHDN, CDR2 FVKESK. The CDR3 DNA reads TGTGCCAGCAGCCAAGTTTTGCGGGAAGCTTTCTTT. It is translated as CASSQVLREAFF.

The chain recombines TRBV4-3 with TRBJ1-2; D unresolved. Trimming stripped 0 bases from V and 5 bases from J, with 13 bases between. This CDR3 is 15 amino acids long. Germline-derived CDR1 and CDR2 are LGHNA and YSLEER. CDR3: CASSQDGKGDYGYTF. As DNA, the CDR3 is TGCGCCAGCAGCCAAGATGGGAAGGGAGATTATGGCTACACCTTC.

V usage is TRBV5-3 and J usage is TRBJ1-6; 8 bases are a match to TRBD1. TRBV5-3 is assigned to the ORF class and has an uncertain function. The J segment lost 10 bases and the V segment lost 10 bases, leaving 10 bases of the junction unmatched. The CDR3 runs 13 residues. This CDR3 reads CAGAAGGRSPLHF. Written as DNA, the CDR3 is TGTGCCGGGGCGGCAGGGGGCAGGTCACCCCTCCACTTT.

The V and J genes are TRBV7-2 and TRBJ1-6; 8 nucleotides align to TRBD1. V dropped 3 bases and J dropped 7; count of bases not matched to a gene: 8. Looked up from germline, CDR1 is SGHTA and CDR2 is FQGNSA. CDR3 length equals 16 residues. CDR3 amino acids: CASSFHQDRENSPLHF. In DNA, the CDR3 is TGTGCCAGCAGCTTTCATCAGGACAGGGAGAATTCACCCCTCCACTTT.

This rearrangement joins TRBV5-1 to TRBJ2-7, with a possible D match to TRBD1 (7 bases). CDR3 length equals 15 residues. V shed 0 bases and J shed 3 bases, with 13 bases lying between them. Germline-derived CDR1 and CDR2 are SGHRS and YFSETQ. CDR3 protein: CASSLVEGAGYEQYF. In DNA, the CDR3 is TGCGCCAGCAGCTTGGTGGAGGGGGCGGGCTACGAGCAGTACTTC. The variable domain in full, completed from reference TRBV5-1 and TRBJ2-7, reads KAGVTQTPRYLIKTRGQQVTLSCSPISGHRSVSWYQQTPGQGLQFLFEYFSETQRNKGNFPGRFSGRQFSNSRSEMNVSTLELGDSALYLCASSLVEGAGYEQYFGPGTRLTVT.

The gene calls are TRBV7-9 and TRBJ2-2, with 7 nucleotides matching TRBD1. Trimming removed 6 bases from V and 2 bases from J; junction bases left unmatched: 6. Germline CDR1 reads SEHNR; CDR2 reads FQNEAQ (reference sequence). The CDR3 spans 15 residues. Written as DNA, the CDR3 is TGTGCCAGCAGGACTGGGACAGCCAACACCGGGGAGCTGTTTTTT. Translating gives CASRTGTANTGELFF.

V is TRBV4-1 and J is TRBJ1-1; D remains unclear. V shed 2 bases and J shed 1 base, with 5 bases lying between them. The CDR3 covers 13 residues. Germline V gene sequence: CDR1 MGHRA, CDR2 YSYEKL. CDR3 loop: CASSQSRNTEAFF. CDR3 DNA sequence: TGCGCCAGCAGCCAAAGCCGGAACACTGAAGCTTTCTTT.

The chain links TRBV10-3 to TRBJ2-5; no clear D gene. Germline V gene data show CDR1 as ENHRY and CDR2 as SYGVKD. V was shortened by 8 bases and J by 5 bases, with 3 bases between the two germline ends. The CDR3 contains 9 residues. For the CDR3, the DNA is TGTGCCATCGGCGAGACCCAGTACTTC. This encodes CAIGETQYF.

The chain combines TRBV27 with TRBJ2-2; D not certain. Trimming stripped 6 bases from V and 2 bases from J, with 10 bases between. This CDR3 comprises 14 residues. Germline CDR1 reads MNHEY; CDR2 reads SMNVEV (reference sequence). CDR3 in amino acids: CASRAVPNTGELFF. CDR3 DNA sequence: TGTGCCAGCAGGGCCGTACCTAACACCGGGGAGCTGTTTTTT.

V and J are TRBV6-5 and TRBJ1-6; 12 bases agree with TRBD1. Germline V gene lookup returns CDR1 MNHEY and CDR2 SVGAGI. This CDR3 spans 16 amino acids. V gave up 4 bases and J gave up 9 bases; unmatched junction bases: 7. The CDR3 loop is CASSSDGTGGRSPLHF. The DNA for the CDR3 is TGTGCCAGCAGTTCCGACGGGACAGGGGGCCGTTCACCCCTCCACTTT.

The J gene is TRBJ1-1, the V gene TRBV5-1; 8 nucleotides align to TRBD1. This CDR3 is built from 14 residues. Germline assignment: CDR1 SGHRS and CDR2 YFSETQ. Trimming removed 4 bases from V and 2 bases from J; junction bases left unmatched: 4. CDR3 region: CASSEQGGNTEAFF. The CDR3 coding sequence is TGCGCCAGCAGCGAACAGGGGGGTAACACTGAAGCTTTCTTT.

V usage is TRBV23-1 and J usage is TRBJ1-2, with 7 nucleotides matching TRBD1. TRBV23-1 is treated as an ORF (open reading frame) with a function not yet certain. J gave up 3 bases and V 4 bases, and 14 bases lay outside the gene matches. The CDR3 consists of 17 residues. The CDR3 spells CASSLRGAGPAHYGYTF. In nucleotides, the CDR3 is TGCGCCAGCAGTCTCAGGGGGGCAGGTCCTGCCCACTATGGCTACACCTTC.

This chain uses TRBV28 with TRBJ1-5; the D is unclear. Trimming shortened V by 2 bases and J by 9 bases, and 8 bases separated the two germline ends. This CDR3 is 12 amino acids long. Germline lookup yields CDR1 MDHEN and CDR2 SYDVKM. In DNA form, the CDR3 reads TGTGCCAGCAGTTTAGGAGGTGGGCCCCAGCATTTT. This gives the protein CASSLGGGPQHF.

The chain carries TRBV11-2 and TRBJ1-6; no reliable D call. Germline V gives CDR1 SGHAT, CDR2 FQNNGV. The CDR3 is made up of 13 amino acids. Trimming shortened V by 0 bases and J by 9 bases, and 6 bases separated the two germline ends. In DNA form, the CDR3 reads TGTGCCAGCAGCTTAGATTGGGGTTCACCCCTCCACTTT. Translating it yields CASSLDWGSPLHF.

With respect to this clone: The junction departs from germline at one end; a sequencing error may be responsible. The chain employs TRBV7-2 and TRBJ1-2, with D maybe TRBD1 (6 bases). The CDR3 contains 14 residues. Germline CDR1 reads SGHTA; CDR2 reads FQGNSA. As DNA, the CDR3 is TGTGCCAACAGCCCTAACGGGACAATAAGTGGCTACACCTTC. It yields the protein CANSPNGTISGYTF. Using reference TRBV7-2 and TRBJ1-2 for the parts outside the CDR3, the full variable domain is GAGVSQSPSNKVTEKGKDVELRCDPISGHTALYWYRQSLGQGLEFLIYFQGNSAPDKSGLPSDRFSAERTGGSVSTLTIQRTQQEDSAVYLCANSPNGTISGYTFGSGTRLTVV.

J is TRBJ2-1 and V is TRBV12-3 or TRBV12-4; no clear D gene. The CDR3 has 12 amino acids. V shed 1 base and J shed 3 bases, with 1 base lying between them. As DNA, the CDR3 is TGTGCCAGCAGTTTAGGCTACAATGAGCAGTTCTTC. Protein: CASSLGYNEQFF.

V and J are TRBV19 and TRBJ1-5, with D hard to call. V lost 1 base, J lost 4 bases, and 2 bases lay in between. CDR1 and CDR2 (germline): LNHDA, SQIVND (reference sequence). The CDR3 length is 12 residues. The CDR3 region is CASSIVNQPQHF. CDR3 coding DNA: TGTGCCAGTAGTATAGTAAATCAGCCCCAGCATTTT.

The chain recombines TRBV5-6 with TRBJ1-1; D not certain. This CDR3 comprises 11 residues. CDR1 and CDR2 from the germline V gene are SGHDT and YYEEEE. Trimming took 2 bases from V and 7 from J, leaving 6 bases between them. The CDR3 coding sequence is TGTGCCAGCAGCTTCGGGAATGAAGCTTTCTTT. As protein: CASSFGNEAFF.